The entry below gives a single T cell receptor beta chain sequence along with its context. The antigen is undetermined. Assay: immunoSEQ multiplex PCR; the TCRdb copy retains only in-frame clones and omits some. This table holds about 420,000 clones, roughly 90% found once. This CDR3 is built from 18 residues. J gave up 3 bases and V 0 bases, and 7 bases lay outside the gene matches. Documented treatment: roughly 18 received Ad26.COV2.S at low or high dose, single or two shots; about 5 received placebo; per-sample allocation not given. Samples were taken on day 63 after the first vaccine or placebo injection. Based in Boston, the donor was an adult of 18-55 years. The source of the sample is a study of Ad26.COV2.S vaccination and SARS-CoV-2 variants. Study-level findings and limits: Spike-specific TCR breadth was greater in vaccine than placebo recipients. Non-spike TCR breadth was similar in vaccine and placebo recipients. Quantification of TCR breadth and depth may have yielded underestimates of total T cell responses.

This receptor was obtained from a person aged 18 to 65 who received the Ad26.COV2.S COVID-19 vaccine or a placebo. This specimen was peripheral blood, taken in a trial of Ad26.COV2.S vaccine versus placebo. The genes are TRBV23-1 and TRBJ1-6; 8 nucleotides align to TRBD1. TRBV23-1 has ORF status, its function being uncertain. The CDR3 DNA is TGCGCCAGCAGTCAATCTCTTGACAGGGGTCTCTATAATTCACCCCTCCACTTT. Amino acid sequence: CASSQSLDRGLYNSPLHF.